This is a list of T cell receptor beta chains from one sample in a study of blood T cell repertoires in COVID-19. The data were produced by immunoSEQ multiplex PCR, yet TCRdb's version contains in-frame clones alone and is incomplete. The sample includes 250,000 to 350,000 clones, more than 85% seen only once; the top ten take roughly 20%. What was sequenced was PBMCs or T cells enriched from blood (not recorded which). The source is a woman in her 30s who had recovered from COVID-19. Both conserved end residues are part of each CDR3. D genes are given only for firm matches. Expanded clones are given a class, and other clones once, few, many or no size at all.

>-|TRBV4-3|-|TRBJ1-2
CASSQDLQGDYGYTF
TGCGCCAGCAGCCAAGATCTACAGGGTGACTATGGCTACACCTTC
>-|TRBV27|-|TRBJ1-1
CASSFVRGAEAFF
TGTGCCAGCAGTTTCGTAAGGGGCGCTGAAGCTTTCTTT
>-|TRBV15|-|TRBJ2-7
CATSRGAGSTEQYF
TGTGCCACCAGCAGAGGGGCGGGTTCCACCGAGCAGTACTTC
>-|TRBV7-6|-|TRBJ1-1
CASSLGPGVNTEAFF
TGTGCCAGCAGCTTAGGTCCAGGGGTGAACACTGAAGCTTTCTTT
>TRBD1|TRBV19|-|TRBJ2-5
CASSIGAGGDETQYF
TGTGCCAGTAGTATAGGCGCAGGGGGCGATGAGACCCAGTACTTC
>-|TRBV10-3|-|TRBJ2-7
CAISSRGNSLYEQYF
TGTGCCATCAGTTCTAGGGGGAACAGCCTCTACGAGCAGTACTTC
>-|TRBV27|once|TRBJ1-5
CASSPGGKQPQHF
TGTGCCAGCAGCCCGGGGGGGAAACAGCCCCAGCATTTT
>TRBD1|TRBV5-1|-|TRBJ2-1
CASSPGTGVPQVDEQFF
TGCGCCAGCAGCCCTGGGACAGGGGTACCGCAGGTAGATGAGCAGTTCTTC
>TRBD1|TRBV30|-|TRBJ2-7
CAWSAGQGQNSYEQYF
TGTGCCTGGAGTGCCGGACAGGGCCAAAACTCCTACGAGCAGTACTTC
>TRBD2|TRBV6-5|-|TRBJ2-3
CASRQLAGAPDTQYF
TGTGCCAGCAGACAACTAGCGGGAGCCCCAGATACGCAGTATTTT
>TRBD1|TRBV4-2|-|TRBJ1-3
CASSQEGQGIQDTIYF
TGTGCCAGCAGCCAGGAGGGACAGGGAATTCAAGACACCATATATTTT
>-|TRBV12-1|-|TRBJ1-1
CASSLGLTLNTEAFF
TGTGCCAGCAGCCTTGGGCTTACATTGAACACTGAAGCTTTCTTT
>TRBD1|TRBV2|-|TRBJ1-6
CASSDRQGDYSPLHF
TGTGCCAGCAGTGATAGACAGGGGGACTATTCACCCCTCCACTTT
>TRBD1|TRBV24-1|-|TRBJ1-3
CATSDNYDRDKGNTIYF
TGTGCCACCAGTGACAACTATGACAGGGATAAAGGAAACACCATATATTTT